Listed below are T cell receptor beta chains from one sample, sequenced in a study of PD-1 blockade in classical Hodgkin lymphoma. Clones were sequenced by immunoSEQ multiplex PCR, and TCRdb holds only the in-frame ones, with some missing. The profile shows 15,000 to 20,000 clones, under 85% of them singletons. Sequencing was performed on peripheral blood mononuclear cells (PBMCs), taken at baseline. Receptors originate from a human donor with classical Hodgkin lymphoma. Each CDR3 is given with its conserved first and last residue. The order of the fields is CDR3 protein, CDR3 DNA, D gene, J gene, clone size, V gene. D genes are given only for firm matches. Size tells how often a clone was seen (once, few, many) or the class of an expanded clone, and some rows leave it out.

CASSHYPNTEAFF | TGTGCCAGTAGTCACTACCCGAACACTGAAGCTTTCTTT | NA | TRBJ1-1 | NA | TRBV19
CASSHGGTYGYTF | TGTGCCAGCAGCCACGGGGGGACCTATGGCTACACCTTC | NA | TRBJ1-2 | NA | TRBV6-5
CASSPGAGGVAEQFF | TGTGCCAGCAGCCCTGGGGCAGGGGGGGTGGCTGAGCAGTTCTTC | NA | TRBJ2-1 | NA | TRBV7-8
CASSLSGTKQNIQYF | TGTGCCAGCAGTTTGTCCGGGACCAAGCAAAACATTCAGTACTTC | NA | TRBJ2-4 | NA | TRBV27
CASSGIRGYTDTQYF | TGTGCCAGCAGCGGCATCCGGGGATACACAGATACGCAGTATTTT | NA | TRBJ2-3 | NA | TRBV28
CSPLGTEAFF | TGCAGTCCCCTCGGCACTGAAGCTTTCTTT | NA | TRBJ1-1 | NA | TRBV20-1
CAISARSYEQYF | TGTGCCATCAGTGCTAGAAGCTACGAGCAGTACTTC | NA | TRBJ2-7 | NA | TRBV10-3
CASSESNEQYF | TGCGCCAGCAGTGAGTCGAACGAGCAGTACTTC | NA | TRBJ2-7 | few | TRBV10-2
CAWSVGRAYGYTF | TGTGCCTGGAGTGTAGGGAGGGCCTATGGCTACACCTTC | NA | TRBJ1-2 | few | TRBV30
CASSEPEGALNSPLHF | TGTGCCAGCAGTGAACCCGAAGGGGCGCTCAATTCACCCCTCCACTTT | NA | TRBJ1-6 | medium-sized | TRBV28
CASSPSGETQYF | TGTGCCAGCAGTCCGTCGGGGGAGACCCAGTACTTC | NA | TRBJ2-5 | NA | TRBV6-5
CASSSRTGSGYTF | TGTGCCAGCAGCTCCCGGACAGGGTCTGGCTACACCTTC | TRBD1 | TRBJ1-2 | NA | TRBV9